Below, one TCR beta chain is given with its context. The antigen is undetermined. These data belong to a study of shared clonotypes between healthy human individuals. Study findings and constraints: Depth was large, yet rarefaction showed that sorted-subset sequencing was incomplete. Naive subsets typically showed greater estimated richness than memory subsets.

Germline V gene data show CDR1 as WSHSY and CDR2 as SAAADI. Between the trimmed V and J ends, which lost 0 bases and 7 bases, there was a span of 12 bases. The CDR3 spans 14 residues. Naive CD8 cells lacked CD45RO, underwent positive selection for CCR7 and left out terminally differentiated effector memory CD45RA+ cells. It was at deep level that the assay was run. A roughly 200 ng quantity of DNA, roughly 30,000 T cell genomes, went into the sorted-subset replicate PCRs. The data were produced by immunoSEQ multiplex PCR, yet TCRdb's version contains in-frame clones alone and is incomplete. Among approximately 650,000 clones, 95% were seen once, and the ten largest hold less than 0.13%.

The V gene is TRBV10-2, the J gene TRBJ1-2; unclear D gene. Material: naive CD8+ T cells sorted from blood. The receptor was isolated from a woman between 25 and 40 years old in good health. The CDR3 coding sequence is TGCGCCAGCAGTGAGTCGAAATCGCGGAGTGGCTACACCTTC. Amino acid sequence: CASSESKSRSGYTF.